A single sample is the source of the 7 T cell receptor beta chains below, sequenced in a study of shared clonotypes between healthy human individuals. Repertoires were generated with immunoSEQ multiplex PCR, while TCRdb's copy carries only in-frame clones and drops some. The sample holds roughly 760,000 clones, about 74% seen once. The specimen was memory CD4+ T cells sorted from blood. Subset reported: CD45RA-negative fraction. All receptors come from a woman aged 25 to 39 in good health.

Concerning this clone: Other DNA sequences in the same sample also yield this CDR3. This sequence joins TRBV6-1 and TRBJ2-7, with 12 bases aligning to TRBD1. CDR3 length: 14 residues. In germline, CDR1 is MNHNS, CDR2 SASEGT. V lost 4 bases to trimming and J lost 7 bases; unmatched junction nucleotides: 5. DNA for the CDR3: TGTGCCAGCAGTGGGGGACAGGGGGCGAGAGAGCAGTACTTC. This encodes CASSGGQGAREQYF.

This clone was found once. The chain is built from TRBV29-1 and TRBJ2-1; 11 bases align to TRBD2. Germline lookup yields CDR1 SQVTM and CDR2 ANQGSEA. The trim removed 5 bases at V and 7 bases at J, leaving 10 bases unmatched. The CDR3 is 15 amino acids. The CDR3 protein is CSVYRSGRAGNEQFF. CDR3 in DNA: TGCAGCGTTTACCGTAGCGGGAGGGCCGGGAATGAGCAGTTCTTC.

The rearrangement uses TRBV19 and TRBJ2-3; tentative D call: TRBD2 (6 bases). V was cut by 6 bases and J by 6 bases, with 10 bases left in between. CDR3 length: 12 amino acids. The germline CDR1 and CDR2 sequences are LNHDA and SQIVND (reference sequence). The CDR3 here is CASSARGDTQYF. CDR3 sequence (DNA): TGTGCCAGTAGCGCTCGGGGGGATACGCAGTATTTT.

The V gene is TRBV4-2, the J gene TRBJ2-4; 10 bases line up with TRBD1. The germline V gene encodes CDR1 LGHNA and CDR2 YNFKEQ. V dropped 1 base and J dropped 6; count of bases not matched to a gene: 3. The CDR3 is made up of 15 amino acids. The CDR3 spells CASSQAWDRGNIQYF. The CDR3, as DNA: TGTGCCAGCAGCCAAGCCTGGGACAGGGGAAACATTCAGTACTTC.

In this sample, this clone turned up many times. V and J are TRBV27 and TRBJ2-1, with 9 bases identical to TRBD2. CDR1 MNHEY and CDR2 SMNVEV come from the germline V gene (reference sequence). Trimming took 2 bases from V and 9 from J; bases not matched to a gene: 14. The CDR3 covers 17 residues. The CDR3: CASSLISSSGDFGEQFF. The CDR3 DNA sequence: TGTGCCAGCAGTTTAATCTCGTCTAGCGGGGACTTTGGTGAGCAGTTCTTC.

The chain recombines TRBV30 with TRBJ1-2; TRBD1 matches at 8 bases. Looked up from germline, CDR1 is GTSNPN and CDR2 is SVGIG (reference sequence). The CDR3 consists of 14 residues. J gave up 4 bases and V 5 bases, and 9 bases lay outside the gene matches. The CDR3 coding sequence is TGTGCCTGGGATAGCGGGACAGGTCGCTATGGCTACACCTTC. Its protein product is CAWDSGTGRYGYTF.

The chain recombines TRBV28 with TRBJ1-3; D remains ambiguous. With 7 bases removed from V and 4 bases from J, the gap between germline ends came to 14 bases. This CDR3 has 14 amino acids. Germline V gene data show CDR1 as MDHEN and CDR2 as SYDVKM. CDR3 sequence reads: CASTTDGAGNTIYF. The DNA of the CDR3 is TGTGCCAGCACTACGGACGGCGCGGGAAACACCATATATTTT.